Listed here is a single T cell receptor beta chain. The antigen this receptor binds is unknown. One base away there is no much larger clone; base qualities are not given. The library was obtained by the immunoSEQ multiplex PCR assay. For the multiplex PCR, a mixture combining 60 forward primers for TCR Vbeta segments and 13 reverse primers for TCR Jbeta segments was used. The CDR3 region of rearranged TCR beta genes was amplified from genomic DNA with a multiplex PCR assay. The Illumina HiSeq System was used to sequence the amplified TCR beta libraries as 87-base-pair reads. Per the original workflow: A later analysis counted about 80 million unique TCR beta chains across the 550 to 750 repertoires, and 10 million to 11 million of these chains were shared by at least two donors. Raw reads were error-corrected and collapsed into unique sequences by a nearest-neighbor algorithm in which closely related sequences were merged to remove PCR and sequencing errors. Alignment of CDR3 sequences to IMGT reference sequences was used to assign V, D and J gene segments. For a sequence to be retained, a match of at least six nucleotides to both a V gene segment and a J gene segment was required. A rearrangement was called productive if the CDR3 had no stop codons and remained in frame with V and J, and every other rearrangement was called non-productive. Following IMGT convention, CDR3 was defined as the stretch from the second conserved V-encoded cysteine up to the conserved J-encoded phenylalanine. The earlier analysis of fewer than 750 of the donors excluded sequences that lacked an unambiguous match to a single V gene segment. In an earlier analysis of several hundred of the donors, a V segment was called functional when productive rearrangements were above 56.7%, and segregating when the standard deviation between donors exceeded 5%. A statistical classification framework was built for diagnosing cytomegalovirus status from the catalog of TCR beta chain sequences. In a later analysis, TCR nucleotide sequences were compared against IMGT/GENE-DB human TR gene sequences so that V and J genes could be assigned. Using the TCRdist pipeline, a later analysis assigned CDR3 sequences along with most-parsimonious VDJ recombination scenarios. In a later analysis, each TCR beta chain was defined by its CDR3 amino acid sequence together with its V-gene family, and reads without a unique V-gene family were excluded. In a later analysis, approximately 640 highly shared, low-generation-probability nucleotide sequences were removed to address suspected cross-contamination and a sequencing artifact. For each public chain, a later analysis derived a clonal expansion index from normalized ranks of inferred template counts within each repertoire. Generation probabilities in a later analysis came from a VDJ recombination model fitted to out-of-frame rearrangements, and those results were checked against IGoR. A later analysis scored TCR-TCR, TCR-HLA and TCR-CMV co-occurrence with hypergeometric tests, applying a repertoire-size bias correction to TCR pairs. In a later analysis, false discovery rates were estimated by permuting HLA or CMV assignments 20 times. In a later analysis, co-occurring TCRs were grouped using DBSCAN, and TCRdist sequence similarity was added for clustering within HLA-allele-positive subsets. Repertoires with fewer than 30,000 or more than 120,000 public chains were left out of co-occurrence clustering, as were about 5 repertoires with anomalous nucleotide sharing. Here the immuneACCESS table is served through TCRdb, limited to in-frame sequences with V and J called. Missing clones are a known gap in these copies; in checked studies unresolved V genes cover under half, and the rest lacks a known reason. V, J and clone size reflect that table, while D and trimming were determined from the DNA. This sample has 160,000 or so clones in its table, and around 84% of those were observed once. In total, the top ten clones hold 1.5% to 2.5% of the sample.

In total, roughly 710 healthy bone marrow donors made up the cohort. All cohort members were sampled while nominally healthy, although unrecorded immune exposures were likely present. The donor tested CMV seronegative, placing the donor among the 350 or so seronegative members of the cohort. A peripheral blood sample was provided by each donor, and peripheral blood mononuclear cells were used for TCR beta sequencing. The Qiagen DNeasy Blood Extraction Kit was used to extract genomic DNA from the blood cell samples. The data originate from a study of cytomegalovirus exposure and HLA in healthy donors (dated by TCRdb to the late 2010s). Turning to the overall study: An earlier analysis of 587 of the donors reported approximately 260 Gb of sequence data and 90 million to 120 million unique TCR beta sequences obtained from about 170 million T cells. The study was designed to test whether signatures of past pathogen exposure could be identified by cataloging public T cell receptors. Among some 400 genotyped donors of the cohort, an average of approximately 240,000 unique TCR beta nucleotide sequences was sequenced per donor, of which roughly 17% were non-productive. The later analysis used no new phenotypic data to find candidate immune exposures, relying instead on TCR beta sequences and their occurrence across donors. Besides the first cohort of 666 subjects, a separate validation cohort made up of 95 to 150 different subjects was used. An earlier analysis of 587 of the donors applied high-throughput TCR beta sequencing to assess whether each TCR beta V gene segment acted as functional or pseudogenic. Four to six DR-DQ haplotypes were handled as single units for association and clustering, since linkage in the cohort was strong. Every repertoire in the discovery cohort had been generated on one and the same sequencing platform. The number of donors typed differed by locus, with 629-630 for A, B, C, DRB1 and DQB1, about 500 for DQA1, nearly 610 for DPA1, and around 450 for DPB1. Of the roughly 420 genotyped donors, less than 90% were placed in the genetic ancestry cluster associated with self-reported Caucasian donors. A later genetic analysis took genome-wide SNP genotypes for about 55% of the 666 donors and used that subset as a discovery cohort. HLA typing covered class I and class II loci at four-digit resolution. The T cell repertoires of roughly 660 subjects were profiled by immunosequencing and related to cytomegalovirus serostatus. A later analysis re-examined previously published TCR beta repertoires from more than 600 donors and added high-resolution HLA genotyping to investigate patterns of TCR occurrence. Alongside the repertoire data, information on donor age, sex, ethnicity and CMV serostatus was compiled. To predict cytomegalovirus infection status, the study combined high-throughput TCR immunosequencing, statistical association of individual TCRs with disease status, and machine learning. Roughly 300 gigabases of sequencing data and around 85 million unique TCR sequences made up an early release that covered around 640 HLA-typed donors. General conclusions and limits of the study: According to a later analysis, TCR association rates differed among HLA loci, with DRB1 alleles showing the most associated TCRs and HLA-C alleles showing the fewest. Only TCR beta chains were sequenced in this cohort, and the absence of alpha or paired-chain data limited detectable features. Strong co-occurrence of HLA alleles, especially DR and DQ, made assigning TCR associations to individual alleles difficult. An association between a missense DCLRE1C variant and V-gene and J-gene trimming of TCR beta chains was found in a later genetic analysis and replicated in an independent cohort. CMV serostatus was the only immune exposure information available for the cohort. Linkage disequilibrium might explain the correlated functional status among segregating V segments, but an unknown experimental factor could not be ruled out. Because some donors lacked HLA typing at each locus, the association tests relied only on the typed subset. In a later analysis, HLA-associated TCR beta chains were found to be more clonally expanded and to have lower generation probabilities than equally common non-associated chains. According to a later analysis, parvovirus B19, influenza, CMV and Epstein-Barr virus appeared linked to several top co-occurrence clusters. A further reported finding was that TCR beta sequences accurately predicted the HLA-A and HLA-B alleles for most subjects in the first cohort. In the study, 150 to 200 TCR beta chains were listed as associated with cytomegalovirus. Specific HLA alleles were associated with over 15,000 TCR beta sequences at a false discovery rate of 0.05 in a later analysis. A group of highly shared sequence variants was considered likely to be a technical artifact of the sequencing pipeline. In an earlier analysis of around 600 of the donors, most TCR beta V segments appeared in productive rearrangements about 87% or about 30% of the time, broadly matching IMGT annotations. Most TCR sequences were observed very rarely across donors, whereas some public TCRs were present in many individuals. Cytomegalovirus status was reported to be diagnosed by the classifier with high specificity and sensitivity in both the original and validation cohorts. A later genetic analysis reported fewer N-insertions in productive TCRs among donors in an Asian-associated ancestry cluster than the roughly 620-donor mean. In vitro tests confirmed that a few of the cytomegalovirus-associated TCR beta chains recognize cytomegalovirus antigens. The 87-base-pair reads could not distinguish some IMGT-functional V segments, including TRBV6-2 and TRBV6-3, so those segments were excluded. Because counts were too low, 15 to 20 rarely observed V segments, including chromosome 9 orphons, were left out of the earlier analysis of several hundred of the donors. According to a later analysis, most CMV-associated TCR beta chains appeared to be HLA-restricted, and the HLA associations seemed to be driven largely by CMV exposure. Roughly uniform sequencing depth across donors was assumed in presence/absence analyses, although this assumption may not hold. It was suggested by the authors that the approach could potentially be generalized to other disease states and immunological phenotypes.

V is cut back by 3 bases and J by 1 base, with 3 bases in the junction unmatched. CDR1 and CDR2 were assigned from the germline V gene as SGDLS and YYNGEE. The CDR3 starts with the cysteine, ends with the phenylalanine, and has 15 residues. The retained sequence is limited to the CDR3, 45 bases, with the frame set at the first base. Input material: PBMCs. The receptor was derived from a man between 18 and 35 years old in good health and CMV-seronegative. The chain joins TRBV9 to TRBJ2-3; 9 central nucleotides agree with TRBD2. The base sequence is TGTGCCAGCAGCGGACCTAGCGGGGGCACAGATACGCAGTATTTT. Its translation reads: CASSGPSGGTDTQYF.